The text below deals with one TCR beta chain. No antigen is known for it. One base away there is no much larger clone; base qualities are not given. Genomic DNA was isolated from the sorted cells so that the TCRbeta CDR3 region could be sequenced. The immunoSEQ Assay was used to sequence the TCRbeta CDR3 regions. The immuneACCESS repertoire file appears here via TCRdb, limited to in-frame rearrangements. These files lack a portion of the clones; in checked studies, under half of the deficit traces to unresolved V genes, and the cause of the others is not known. The sample has tens of thousands of clones on record, around 93% of them singletons. The ten most abundant clones make up 3.5% to 5% of the sample. Patients with autoimmune disease history or receiving systemic immunosuppression were excluded from the trial. In every dose cohort, peripheral blood was drawn for TCR sequencing at baseline, cycle 4 day 1, and cycle 7 day 1. Samples came from an open-label, multicenter, first-in-human phase I dose-escalation trial of ivuxolimab. Adults with locally advanced or metastatic head and neck squamous cell, hepatocellular, melanoma or renal cell carcinoma were enrolled in the trial. Before TCR sequencing, CD4+ T cells and CD8+ T cells were sorted from peripheral blood as separate populations.

The data derive from a study of OX40 agonist ivuxolimab in advanced cancers. General notes on the study: Ivuxolimab, which targeted the costimulatory receptor OX40 (CD134), was an agonistic, fully human IgG2 monoclonal antibody. Intravenous ivuxolimab was administered to patients every 2 weeks at six dose levels: 0.01, 0.1, 0.3, 1.5, 3 and 10 mg/kg. Among the approximately 50 dose-escalation patients, some 19 had hepatocellular carcinoma, approximately 15 melanoma, 9 renal cell carcinoma and 9 head and neck cancer. In the dose-escalation cohort, roughly 80% of patients were male, and the mean age was approximately 60 years, with a range of roughly 20 to 85. Prior anti-PD-1, anti-PD-L1 or anti-CTLA-4 therapy was permitted, and checkpoint inhibitors had been received by under 50% of dose-escalation patients. Partial responses were achieved by three dose-escalation patients, of whom one had hepatocellular carcinoma and two had cutaneous melanoma. Peripheral TCRbeta sequencing was intended to test whether TCR sequence diversity was altered and clonal T-cell expansion was caused by ivuxolimab. The monotherapy dose-escalation portion (N of about 49 patients) of the phase I ivuxolimab trial is reported in the paper. Paper-wide results and their limitations: Antigen specificity was not determined for the clonally expanded peripheral T cells. After ivuxolimab, more expanded clones were found on average in CD8+ T cells than in CD4+ T cells. Low levels of normalized T-cell clonal expansion were also seen in some nonresponding patients. At doses from 0.1 to 3.0 mg/kg, clonal expansion was seen in both CD4+ and CD8+ blood T cells between baseline and week 6. In partial responders in the 0.1-3.0 mg/kg groups, normalized peripheral clonal expansion was found to be among the lowest, especially among CD8+ T cells.

The CDR3 runs 14 amino acids, cysteine and phenylalanine included. Left in the record is the CDR3 DNA by itself, 42 bases read in frame from the first base. V and J are trimmed by 8 bases and 0 bases, and the gene matches miss 4 bases of the junction. The germline V gene sets CDR1 to MDHEN and CDR2 to SYDVKM. The starting material was CD4+ or CD8+ T cells sorted from blood, obtained in a trial of the OX40 agonist ivuxolimab. The source of this sequence is an adult with an advanced solid tumor such as melanoma, head and neck, liver or kidney cancer. The chain employs TRBV28 and TRBJ2-7, with 10 central nucleotides matching TRBD2. The sequenced DNA: TGTGCCAGCGGATCTAGCGGGAGCTCCTACGAGCAGTACTTC. Its amino acids are CASGSSGSSYEQYF. Reference TRBV28 and TRBJ2-7 genes cover what lies past the CDR3, so the full variable domain is DVKVTQSSRYLVKRTGEKVFLECVQDMDHENMFWYRQDPGLGLRLIYFSYDVKMKEKGDIPEGYSVSREKKERFSLILESASTNQTSMYLCASGSSGSSYEQYFGPGTRLTVT.